A selection of T cell receptor beta chains follows, all from one sample in a study of T cells in localized non-small cell lung cancer. Produced via immunoSEQ multiplex PCR; TCRdb's table is partial and in-frame only. In the table there are 1,000 to 1,500 clones, 20% to 30% of which are singletons. The sample here was lung tumor tissue, taken before any cancer treatment. The receptors here all came from a male donor older than 55 with stage I lung adenocarcinoma. Each CDR3 is given with its conserved first and last residue. The order of the fields is J gene, D gene, clone size, V gene, CDR3 DNA, CDR3 protein. The D gene is left open where the match is weak. Clone size is given for some rows only: seen once, a few or many times, or a class if the clone is expanded.

j_call: TRBJ2-3
d_call: TRBD2
clone_size: NA
v_call: TRBV6-8
cdr3_nt: TGTGCCATCAGTGTAAGCGGGAGTAGCACAGATACGCAGTATTTT
cdr3_aa: CAISVSGSSTDTQYF

j_call: TRBJ1-6
d_call: NA
clone_size: few
v_call: TRBV6-8
cdr3_nt: TGTGCCATCAGACGACAGGTCGAAGGTAATTCACCCCTCCACTTT
cdr3_aa: CAIRRQVEGNSPLHF

j_call: TRBJ2-2
d_call: NA
clone_size: medium-sized
v_call: TRBV11-3
cdr3_nt: TGTGCCAGCAGCCCCAGGGGAGGGACCGGGGAGCTGTTTTTT
cdr3_aa: CASSPRGGTGELFF

j_call: TRBJ2-3
d_call: NA
clone_size: few
v_call: TRBV29-1
cdr3_nt: TGCAGCGTGGGGGGGGCTTGGGCAGATACGCAGTATTTT
cdr3_aa: CSVGGAWADTQYF

j_call: TRBJ1-3
d_call: TRBD1
clone_size: few
v_call: TRBV19
cdr3_nt: TGTGCCAGTAGTCTCCGCGGACAGGGTTATTCTGGAAACACCATATATTTT
cdr3_aa: CASSLRGQGYSGNTIYF

j_call: TRBJ1-2
d_call: TRBD1
clone_size: NA
v_call: TRBV12-5
cdr3_nt: TGTGCCAGCATTACGGGACAGGGAAATAACTATGGCTACACCTTC
cdr3_aa: CASITGQGNNYGYTF

j_call: TRBJ2-2
d_call: NA
clone_size: few
v_call: TRBV11-3
cdr3_nt: TGTGCCAGCAGCCCTACCCCGGGTTTTCGGGGGGAGCTGTTTTTT
cdr3_aa: CASSPTPGFRGELFF

j_call: TRBJ2-5
d_call: TRBD1
clone_size: few
v_call: TRBV30
cdr3_nt: TGTGCCTGGAGTAGGGGGCTCAGAGAGACCCAGTACTTC
cdr3_aa: CAWSRGLRETQYF

j_call: TRBJ1-5
d_call: NA
clone_size: few
v_call: TRBV11-3
cdr3_nt: TGTGCCAGCAGCTTAGGGTCGAAGGATCAGCCCCAGCATTTT
cdr3_aa: CASSLGSKDQPQHF

j_call: TRBJ2-1
d_call: TRBD2
clone_size: NA
v_call: TRBV18
cdr3_nt: TGTGCCAGCTCACCACTCGACGGGACTAGGTACAATGAGCAGTTCTTC
cdr3_aa: CASSPLDGTRYNEQFF

j_call: TRBJ1-2
d_call: NA
clone_size: few
v_call: TRBV4-1
cdr3_nt: TGCGCCAGCAGCCAAGAGATCCACCCTAGCACCTATGGCTACACCTTC
cdr3_aa: CASSQEIHPSTYGYTF

j_call: TRBJ2-7
d_call: TRBD1
clone_size: NA
v_call: TRBV6-8
cdr3_nt: TGTGCCAGCATAGGACAGGGGCACGAGCAGTACTTC
cdr3_aa: CASIGQGHEQYF

j_call: TRBJ1-2
d_call: TRBD1
clone_size: few
v_call: TRBV30
cdr3_nt: TGTGCCTGGAGTGTCCGGACAGGGAAGTATCGGTATGGCTACACCTTC
cdr3_aa: CAWSVRTGKYRYGYTF

j_call: TRBJ1-2
d_call: NA
clone_size: few
v_call: TRBV6-8
cdr3_nt: TGTGCCAGCAGTTCAGGGAGTTATGGCTACACCTTC
cdr3_aa: CASSSGSYGYTF

j_call: TRBJ2-7
d_call: TRBD1
clone_size: few
v_call: TRBV11-3
cdr3_nt: TGTGCCAGCAGCTTGGACAGGGGTGGCAACGAGCAGTACTTC
cdr3_aa: CASSLDRGGNEQYF

j_call: TRBJ2-5
d_call: TRBD2
clone_size: few
v_call: TRBV30
cdr3_nt: TGTTCTCTGGGGGGGACTAGGGGTGTATTAAGGGAGACCCAGTACTTC
cdr3_aa: CSLGGTRGVLRETQYF

j_call: TRBJ2-7
d_call: NA
clone_size: NA
v_call: TRBV28
cdr3_nt: TGTGCCAGCAGTTTAAATACCTACGAGCAGTACTTC
cdr3_aa: CASSLNTYEQYF

j_call: TRBJ1-1
d_call: TRBD1
clone_size: few
v_call: TRBV11-3
cdr3_nt: TGTGCCAGCAGCCTAACTACAGGGGCGCAGAACACTGAAGCTTTCTTT
cdr3_aa: CASSLTTGAQNTEAFF

j_call: TRBJ1-4
d_call: NA
clone_size: NA
v_call: TRBV28
cdr3_nt: TGTGCCAGCAGGCTAGTTAATGAAAAACTGTTTTTT
cdr3_aa: CASRLVNEKLFF

j_call: TRBJ2-5
d_call: NA
clone_size: NA
v_call: TRBV10-2
cdr3_nt: TGCGCCATCACGAACAGGGGGGGAGAGACCCAGTACTTC
cdr3_aa: CAITNRGGETQYF

j_call: TRBJ2-3
d_call: TRBD2
clone_size: few
v_call: TRBV7-8
cdr3_nt: TGTGCCAGCAGCCCGGCGAGGGCCGTCCGGGGGGGGTCAGATACGCAGTATTTT
cdr3_aa: CASSPARAVRGGSDTQYF

j_call: TRBJ1-3
d_call: NA
clone_size: once
v_call: TRBV28
cdr3_nt: TGTGCCAGCAGTTCACAGGGTACTGGAAACACCATATATTTT
cdr3_aa: CASSSQGTGNTIYF

j_call: TRBJ2-3
d_call: NA
clone_size: NA
v_call: TRBV19
cdr3_nt: TGTGCCAGTAGCACACAGGGTAGCACAGATACGCAGTATTTT
cdr3_aa: CASSTQGSTDTQYF

j_call: TRBJ2-2
d_call: TRBD2
clone_size: few
v_call: TRBV9
cdr3_nt: TGTGCCAGCAGCATCGGGACTAGCTCCGGGGAGCTGTTTTTT
cdr3_aa: CASSIGTSSGELFF

j_call: TRBJ2-5
d_call: TRBD1
clone_size: NA
v_call: TRBV18
cdr3_nt: TGTGCCAGCTCAAGGGGGACAGGGGCCCAAGAGACCCAGTACTTC
cdr3_aa: CASSRGTGAQETQYF

j_call: TRBJ1-4
d_call: NA
clone_size: few
v_call: TRBV9
cdr3_nt: TGTGCCAGCAGTGTCCAGCGTTTTGAAAAACTGTTTTTT
cdr3_aa: CASSVQRFEKLFF

j_call: TRBJ1-2
d_call: NA
clone_size: NA
v_call: TRBV6-8
cdr3_nt: TGTGCCAGCAGTCCGGACGAAGGGGCAGCCTATGGCTACACCTTC
cdr3_aa: CASSPDEGAAYGYTF

j_call: TRBJ1-1
d_call: NA
clone_size: few
v_call: TRBV6-8
cdr3_nt: TGTGCCAGCAGCCCAAGACAGAACACTGAAGCTTTCTTT
cdr3_aa: CASSPRQNTEAFF

j_call: TRBJ2-5
d_call: TRBD2
clone_size: NA
v_call: TRBV30
cdr3_nt: TGTGCCTGGAGTGTATGGGGCGGGGGACCCGGGGCGGCCCAGTACTTC
cdr3_aa: CAWSVWGGGPGAAQYF

j_call: TRBJ2-7
d_call: TRBD2
clone_size: large
v_call: TRBV6-8
cdr3_nt: TGTGCCAGCAGTTTTTCGACTAGCGGGGGAAAAGACGAGCAGTACTTC
cdr3_aa: CASSFSTSGGKDEQYF

j_call: TRBJ2-7
d_call: TRBD2
clone_size: NA
v_call: TRBV6-8
cdr3_nt: TGTGCCATCAATCCCAGAGCGGGGAGTAGCTCCTACGAGCAGTACTTC
cdr3_aa: CAINPRAGSSSYEQYF

j_call: TRBJ1-6
d_call: TRBD1
clone_size: few
v_call: TRBV11-3
cdr3_nt: TGTGCCAGCGCATGGGAGACAGGGTTTGGTTCACCCCTCCACTTT
cdr3_aa: CASAWETGFGSPLHF

j_call: TRBJ1-6
d_call: TRBD1
clone_size: NA
v_call: TRBV10-2
cdr3_nt: TGCGCCAGCACCGAACAGGGGGCTGGTAATTCACCCCTCCACTTT
cdr3_aa: CASTEQGAGNSPLHF

j_call: TRBJ2-3
d_call: NA
clone_size: large
v_call: TRBV11-3
cdr3_nt: TGTGCCAGCAGTTCTATAGCGGAGGGGGGAGATACGCAGTATTTT
cdr3_aa: CASSSIAEGGDTQYF

j_call: TRBJ2-3
d_call: TRBD2
clone_size: large
v_call: TRBV11-3
cdr3_nt: TGTGCCAGCAGCTTAAGCGGGGGGGCCGCAGATACGCAGTATTTT
cdr3_aa: CASSLSGGAADTQYF

j_call: TRBJ1-2
d_call: NA
clone_size: few
v_call: TRBV28
cdr3_nt: TGTGCCAGCAGTTTTATATCCGGGGGCTACACCTTC
cdr3_aa: CASSFISGGYTF